What follows are 15 T cell receptor beta chains derived from one specimen sequenced in a study of human T cells and chemical hapten exposure. The time point was: patch test 2, 6 weeks after DPC sensitization. Treatment denoted: therapeutic diphenylcyclopropenone sensitization with weekly scalp DPC. TCRdb reprocessed the RACE reads via MiXCR and lists one record per CDR3 protein. This table has over 85,000 distinct CDR3 sequences, approximately 8.6% appearing once. Here the sequenced sample was whole blood, taken in connection with sensitization to the hapten diphenylcyclopropenone (DPC). The receptors stem from a middle-aged woman with alopecia areata. Some clones in this sample may be carry-over from other donors' samples.

In its sample, this clonotype was seen many times. The chain uses TRBV18 and TRBJ2-1; D might be TRBD1 (5 bases). The germline CDR1 and CDR2 sequences are KGHSH and LQKENI. V was pared by 2 bases and J by 8 bases, with 16 bases between. The CDR3 totals 15 residues. The CDR3 coding sequence is TGTGCCAGCTCACCAGTTTCCAGGACAAAGGATGAGCAGTTCTTC. Translated: CASSPVSRTKDEQFF. Full variable domain (outside the CDR3, taken from reference TRBV18 and TRBJ2-1): NAGVMQNPRHLVRRRGQEARLRCSPMKGHSHVYWYRQLPEEGLKFMVYLQKENIIDESGMPKERFSAEFPKEGPSILRIQQVVRGDSAAYFCASSPVSRTKDEQFFGPGTRLTVL.

The table lists this clonotype with many counts. The chain recombines TRBV29-1 with TRBJ2-5; possibly TRBD1 for D (5 bases). Germline loops: CDR1 SQVTM, CDR2 ANQGSEA. Between the trimmed V and J ends, which lost 3 bases and 5 bases, there was a span of 13 bases. The CDR3 covers 13 residues. The CDR3 coding sequence is TGCAGCGTTGACCAGGACACAAGGGAGACCCAGTACTTC. It is translated as CSVDQDTRETQYF.

This clonotype was observed a handful of times. CDR3 sequence: CASSLELAGTYNEQFF. The CDR3 coding sequence is TGTGCCAGCAGCTTGGAACTAGCGGGAACCTACAATGAGCAGTTCTTC. V usage is TRBV5-4 and J usage is TRBJ2-1; 10 bases agree with TRBD2. V was pared by 0 bases and J by 2 bases, with 2 bases of the junction left unmatched. CDR3 length: 16 residues. Germline CDR1 is SGHNT and CDR2 is YYREEE (reference sequence). Using reference TRBV5-4 and TRBJ2-1 for the parts outside the CDR3, the full variable domain is ETGVTQSPTHLIKTRGQQVTLRCSSQSGHNTVSWYQQALGQGPQFIFQYYREEENGRGNFPPRFSGLQFPNYSSELNVNALELDDSALYLCASSLELAGTYNEQFFGPGTRLTVL.

Regarding this clonotype: No DNA is shown, since the ends of the CDR3 on it are uncertain; the CDR3 is the one TCRdb lists. This chain links TRBV7-5 with TRBJ1-1. TRBV7-5 corresponds to a pseudogene. The CDR3 has 16 amino acids, counting both end residues. CDR3 loop: CISVPEKGPTDTEAFF.

The J gene is TRBJ1-1, the V gene TRBV7-2; 7 nucleotides line up with TRBD1. The CDR3 length is 15 residues. The V gene's germline CDR1 is SGHTA and CDR2 FQGNSA. The junction had 2 bases not matched to a gene; V was cut back by 1 base and J by 0 bases. CDR3 loop: CASSLGGQMNTEAFF. As DNA, the CDR3 is TGTGCCAGCAGCTTAGGGGGACAGATGAACACTGAAGCTTTCTTT. The full variable domain, rest sourced from reference TRBV7-2 and TRBJ1-1, is GAGVSQSPSNKVTEKGKDVELRCDPISGHTALYWYRQSLGQGLEFLIYFQGNSAPDKSGLPSDRFSAERTGGSVSTLTIQRTQQEDSAVYLCASSLGGQMNTEAFFGQGTRLTVV.

This clonotype was observed a handful of times. CDR3: CASSFPSAYEQYF. The CDR3 DNA sequence: TGTGCCAGCAGTTTCCCTTCGGCCTACGAGCAGTACTTC. J is TRBJ2-7 and V is TRBV28; no firm D call. This CDR3 has 13 amino acids. Trimming removed 3 bases from V and 2 bases from J, with 8 bases in between. CDR1 and CDR2 (germline): MDHEN, SYDVKM.

There are many counts of this clonotype. The chain employs TRBV7-9 and TRBJ1-3, with TRBD1 as a possible D gene (5 bases). CDR3 size: 15 residues. The V gene lost 5 bases and the J gene lost 2 bases, with 13 bases spanning the gap. Germline V gives CDR1 SEHNR, CDR2 FQNEAQ (reference sequence). The chain's CDR3 is CASSARVRAGNTIYF. In DNA form, the CDR3 reads TGTGCCAGCAGCGCAAGGGTCAGGGCTGGAAACACCATATATTTT.

This clonotype appeared a few times. This chain joins TRBV7-2 and TRBJ2-1; 13 bases align to TRBD2. V shed 5 bases and J 7 bases; nucleotides not matched to a gene: 8. Germline values: CDR1 SGHTA, CDR2 FQGNSA. The CDR3 runs 16 residues. The DNA of the CDR3 is TGTGCCAGCAGCCCAGGACTAGCGGGAGTCGGAAATGAGCAGTTCTTC. Translating gives CASSPGLAGVGNEQFF.

This clonotype was seen many times. The V call is TRBV27, the J call TRBJ2-7, with D unclear. Per germline, CDR1 MNHEY and CDR2 SMNVEV (reference sequence). The V end was cut by 5 bases, the J end by 3 bases, with 14 bases between. The CDR3 contains 14 residues. The CDR3 nucleotides read TGTGCCAGCAGTCCTCTCCCTAGAAACTACGAGCAGTACTTC. Translated: CASSPLPRNYEQYF.

This clonotype was recorded at least ten times. The gene calls are TRBV11-1 and TRBJ2-7; D may be TRBD1 or TRBD2 (6 bases each). Germline V lookup: CDR1 SGHAT, CDR2 FQDESV (reference sequence). The CDR3 runs to 15 residues. V lost 5 bases, J lost 4 bases, and 18 bases lay in between. The CDR3 here is CASSTLLATGYEQYF. For the CDR3, the DNA is TGTGCCAGCAGCACCTTGCTAGCGACAGGATACGAGCAGTACTTC.

The chain couples TRBV7-6 to TRBJ2-1; 9 bases are shared with TRBD2. The germline V gene encodes CDR1 SGHVS and CDR2 FNYEAQ. The CDR3 is made up of 16 amino acids. Trimming at V came to 0 bases and at J to 6 bases, leaving 6 bases not matched to a gene. CDR3 sequence: CASSLAASGIPNEQFF. DNA of the CDR3: TGTGCCAGCAGCTTAGCAGCTAGCGGGATCCCCAATGAGCAGTTCTTC. The full variable domain, with the rest looked up from reference TRBV7-6 and TRBJ2-1, is GAGVSQSPRYKVTKRGQDVALRCDPISGHVSLYWYRQALGQGPEFLTYFNYEAQQDKSGLPNDRFSAERPEGSISTLTIQRTEQRDSAMYRCASSLAASGIPNEQFFGPGTRLTVL.

This clonotype was seen many times. This rearrangement joins TRBV29-1 to TRBJ2-5; the D gene could be TRBD1 or TRBD2 (6 bases each). CDR3 length equals 14 residues. V was pared by 5 bases and J by 2 bases, with 15 bases between. CDR1 and CDR2 (germline): SQVTM, ANQGSEA. CDR3 in DNA: TGCAGCGTTTGGGGGGCAGGCGTACAAGAGACCCAGTACTTC. Translating it yields CSVWGAGVQETQYF.

The genes are TRBV12-3 or TRBV12-4 and TRBJ2-2, with a tentative D call TRBD1 (5 bases). The CDR3 sequence is 14 residues long. Trimming left V 3 bases short and J 1 base short, with 6 bases between. The CDR3 DNA follows: TGTGCCAGCAGTTTGACAGAGAACACCGGGGAGCTGTTTTTT. This sequence encodes CASSLTENTGELFF.

Many counts were recorded for this clonotype. The CDR3: CASSLVGTVASNQPQHF. Here the CDR3 DNA reads TGTGCCAGCAGCCTAGTCGGGACAGTCGCCAGCAATCAGCCCCAGCATTTT. This chain uses TRBV7-2 with TRBJ1-5; TRBD1 matches 7 bases. CDR1 and CDR2 (germline): SGHTA, FQGNSA. V was clipped by 5 bases and J by 1 base; unmatched bases: 11. The CDR3 has 17 amino acids.

This clonotype was seen ten or more times. The V and J genes are TRBV28 and TRBJ2-7; D gene uncertain. This CDR3 has 11 amino acids. V dropped 4 bases and J dropped 3 bases, with 4 bases sitting between them. CDR1 MDHEN and CDR2 SYDVKM come from the germline V gene. The CDR3 loop is CASSSYYEQYF. In DNA form, the CDR3 reads TGTGCCAGCAGTTCCTACTACGAGCAGTACTTC. Full variable domain (outside the CDR3, taken from reference TRBV28 and TRBJ2-7): DVKVTQSSRYLVKRTGEKVFLECVQDMDHENMFWYRQDPGLGLRLIYFSYDVKMKEKGDIPEGYSVSREKKERFSLILESASTNQTSMYLCASSSYYEQYFGPGTRLTVT.